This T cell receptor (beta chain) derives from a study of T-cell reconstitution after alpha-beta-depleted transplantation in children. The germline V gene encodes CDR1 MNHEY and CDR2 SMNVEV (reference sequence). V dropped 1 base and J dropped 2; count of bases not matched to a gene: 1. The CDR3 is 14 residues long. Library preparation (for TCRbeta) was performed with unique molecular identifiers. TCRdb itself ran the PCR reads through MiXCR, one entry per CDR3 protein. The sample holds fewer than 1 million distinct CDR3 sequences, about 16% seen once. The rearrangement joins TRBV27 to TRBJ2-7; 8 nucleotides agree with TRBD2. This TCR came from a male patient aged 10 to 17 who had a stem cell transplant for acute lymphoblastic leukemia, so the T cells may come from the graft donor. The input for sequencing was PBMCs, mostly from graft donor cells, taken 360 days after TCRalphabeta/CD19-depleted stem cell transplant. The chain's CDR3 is CASSLYGRAYEQYF. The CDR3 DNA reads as TGTGCCAGCAGTTTATACGGGAGGGCCTACGAGCAGTACTTC.